The 31 T cell receptor beta chains below were found in one sample sequenced in a study of spatial heterogeneity in lung cancer. Each CDR3 protein gets one entry after TCRdb re-called the 5' RACE reads with MiXCR. The table records about 7,800 distinct CDR3 sequences, over 7% of them present only once. Time point here: sample taken at primary tumor resection. Whole RNA was taken from tumor, nontumor lung or frozen PBMC; it was then sequenced unsorted. The sequencing used PBMCs, collected at surgery. These receptors originate from a male donor with early-stage non-small cell lung cancer.

This clonotype came up many times. This beta chain turned up in a library designed for alpha chains; as an off-target read, its abundance says little. The chain joins TRBV4-2 to TRBJ1-1; the match to TRBD1 covers 7 bases. Germline V gives CDR1 LGHNA, CDR2 YNFKEQ. The V gene end was trimmed by 1 base and the J gene end by 6 bases; junction bases not matched to a gene: 11. This CDR3 comprises 16 residues. CDR3 protein: CASSQGRTGEVPEAFF. In nucleotides, the CDR3 is TGTGCCAGCAGCCAAGGACGCACAGGGGAAGTTCCTGAAGCTTTCTTT.

This clonotype was found many times. The library was prepared for alpha chains; this beta chain is a stray read, so its frequency means little. This chain connects TRBV6-1 to TRBJ2-1; 10 bases map to TRBD2. V lost 7 bases to trimming and J lost 7 bases; unmatched junction nucleotides: 7. Germline CDR1 reads MNHNS; CDR2 reads SASEGT. This CDR3 comprises 14 residues. This CDR3 reads CASTPELAGNEQFF. In DNA form, the CDR3 reads TGTGCCAGCACCCCTGAACTAGCGGGAAATGAGCAGTTCTTC.

This clonotype was observed at least ten times. This beta chain is a stray read from a library made for alpha chains; its abundance is not meaningful. The rearrangement joins TRBV29-1 to TRBJ2-3; D may match TRBD1 or TRBD2 (5 bases each). From germline, CDR1 is SQVTM and CDR2 ANQGSEA. Between the trimmed V and J ends, which lost 4 bases and 0 bases, there was a span of 14 bases. The CDR3 loop spans 15 amino acids. The CDR3 region has the DNA TGCAGCGTTGTTGGTAGGGGAGCTAGCACAGATACGCAGTATTTT. This translates into CSVVGRGASTDTQYF.

As to this clonotype: A library made for alpha chains picked up this beta chain off target, so its size means little. The chain is built from TRBV7-9 and TRBJ2-1; D gene unclear. Trimming cost V 2 bases and J 12 bases, with 11 bases left between them. Germline CDR1 reads SEHNR; CDR2 reads FQNEAQ (reference sequence). CDR3 size: 12 residues. CDR3 DNA sequence: TGTGCCAGCAGCTTAATAGCCGAAGGGCAGTTCTTC. Its protein product is CASSLIAEGQFF.

This clonotype was detected many times. A library prepared for alpha chains yielded this beta chain as an off-target read; its size is of little meaning. V usage is TRBV29-1 and J usage is TRBJ2-6; 10 positions agree with TRBD1. Germline V lookup: CDR1 SQVTM, CDR2 ANQGSEA. V dropped 3 bases and J dropped 0; count of bases not matched to a gene: 2. The CDR3 extends over 16 amino acids. Here the CDR3 reads CSVEGTGVSGANVLTF. The CDR3 DNA sequence: TGCAGCGTTGAGGGGACAGGGGTCTCTGGGGCCAACGTCCTGACTTTC. Full variable domain (outside the CDR3, taken from reference TRBV29-1 and TRBJ2-6): SAVISQKPSRDICQRGTSLTIQCQVDSQVTMMFWYRQQPGQSLTLIATANQGSEATYESGFVIDKFPISRPNLTFSTLTVSNMSPEDSSIYLCSVEGTGVSGANVLTFGAGSRLTVL.

At least ten counts were recorded for this clonotype. This beta chain is off target for a library built for alpha chains, so its abundance means little. The chain joins TRBV6-2 or TRBV6-3 to TRBJ1-1; no definite D call. The V end was cut by 6 bases, the J end by 4 bases, with 21 bases between. The CDR3 sequence is 16 residues long. The germline gives CDR1 MNHEY, CDR2 SVGEGT. This chain's CDR3 is CASSRARGMRTTEAFF. CDR3 sequence (DNA): TGTGCCAGCAGCCGCGCCAGAGGGATGCGCACCACTGAAGCTTTCTTT.

This clonotype appeared many times. This beta chain lies outside the target of a library built for alpha chains; its clone size means little. This chain joins TRBV20-1 and TRBJ1-5, with 7 nucleotides matching TRBD1. This CDR3 is built from 17 residues. Germline V lookup: CDR1 DFQATT, CDR2 SNEGSKA (reference sequence). Trimming at V came to 3 bases and at J to 7 bases, leaving 18 bases not matched to a gene. CDR3 loop: CSARAEGNTGVSQPQHF. The CDR3 DNA follows: TGCAGTGCTAGGGCCGAGGGGAATACAGGGGTAAGCCAGCCCCAGCATTTT.

This clonotype was counted many times. This beta chain turned up in a library designed for alpha chains; as an off-target read, its abundance says little. The chain has TRBV7-2 and TRBJ2-1, with D unresolved. CDR1 and CDR2 from the germline V gene are SGHTA and FQGNSA. V was trimmed by 3 bases and J by 9 bases, leaving 3 bases between them. This CDR3 contains 10 residues. Here the CDR3 DNA reads TGTGCCAGCAGCTTGCGTGAGCAGTTCTTC. This translates into CASSLREQFF.

This clonotype was seen at least ten times. Since the library was made to target alpha chains, this beta chain is a stray read and its abundance is not meaningful. This chain links TRBV20-1 with TRBJ2-2; 10 bases fit TRBD2. The CDR3 length is 16 residues. Per the germline V gene, CDR1 is DFQATT and CDR2 is SNEGSKA (reference sequence). With V trimmed by 0 bases and J by 3 bases, 4 bases remained unmatched. The CDR3 DNA is TGCAGTGCTAGAGATGGGACTAGCGCCTACACCGGGGAGCTGTTTTTT. Amino acids: CSARDGTSAYTGELFF.

This clonotype was seen at least ten times. Because this beta chain is a stray read in a library intended to capture alpha chains, its abundance should not be given much weight. The chain uses TRBV20-1 and TRBJ2-3; D perhaps matches TRBD2 (6 bases). Trimming pared 1 base from V and 3 bases from J, leaving 14 bases between. Germline V gives CDR1 DFQATT, CDR2 SNEGSKA (reference sequence). CDR3 length equals 15 residues. The CDR3 loop reads CSARGGGGTTDTQYF. CDR3 DNA sequence: TGCAGTGCTAGAGGCGGTGGGGGGACTACAGATACGCAGTATTTT.

This clonotype has only a few counts. This beta chain is a stray read from a library made for alpha chains; its abundance is not meaningful. The chain employs TRBV5-8 and TRBJ2-2; possibly TRBD1 for D (5 bases). The CDR3 consists of 15 residues. V was trimmed by 0 bases and J by 4 bases, leaving 10 bases between them. CDR1 and CDR2 (germline): SGHTS, YDEGEE. The CDR3 nucleotides are TGTGCCAGCAGCTTGGCCTCAAGGGGCACCGGGGAGCTGTTTTTT. Translating gives CASSLASRGTGELFF.

The table lists this clonotype with many counts. A read error may account for a junction end that differs from germline. Being off target in a library aimed at alpha chains, this beta chain has a size of little meaning. The V and J genes are TRBV30 and TRBJ1-1; D is perhaps TRBD1 (5 bases). CDR1 GTSNPN and CDR2 SVGIG come from the germline V gene (reference sequence). The CDR3 consists of 11 residues. CDR3 amino acids: CARRVSRVAFF. CDR3 in DNA: TGTGCCCGGAGGGTGAGCAGGGTGGCTTTCTTT. Complete variable domain (other parts from reference TRBV30 and TRBJ1-1): SQTIHQWPATLVQPVGSPLSLECTVEGTSNPNLYWYRQAAGRGLQLLFYSVGIGQISSEVPQNLSASRPQDRQFILSSKKLLLSDSGFYLCARRVSRVAFFGQGTRLTVV.

This clonotype was observed many times. For a library built for alpha chains, this beta chain is a stray read; little rests on its size. The rearrangement links TRBV7-9 to TRBJ2-7; no reliable D call. V dropped 8 bases and J dropped 0 bases, with 5 bases sitting between them. From germline, CDR1 is SEHNR and CDR2 FQNEAQ (reference sequence). The CDR3 sequence is 11 residues long. As DNA, the CDR3 is TGTGCCAGCGAAGCCTCCTACGAGCAGTACTTC. Its translation: CASEASYEQYF.

This clonotype is medium-sized in the sample. Since the library was made to target alpha chains, this beta chain is a stray read and its abundance is not meaningful. The V gene is TRBV19, the J gene TRBJ2-1, with D tentatively TRBD2 (6 bases). V shed 0 bases and J shed 15 bases, with 18 bases lying between them. The germline gives CDR1 LNHDA, CDR2 SQIVND (reference sequence). The CDR3 is made up of 14 amino acids. The chain's CDR3 is CASSIEGRSGSPFF. CDR3 coding DNA: TGTGCCAGTAGTATAGAAGGGAGGAGCGGAAGTCCGTTCTTC.

A note on this clonotype: Since it is a stray read in a library aimed at alpha chains, this beta chain has a size that is not meaningful. The chain recombines TRBV5-5 with TRBJ1-2; D call uncertain. CDR3 length: 16 amino acids. Between the trimmed V and J ends, which lost 0 bases and 5 bases, there was a span of 17 bases. CDR1 is SGHKS, CDR2 YYEKEE, per germline (reference sequence). The CDR3 is CASSLGQAALQYGYTF. CDR3 bases: TGTGCCAGCAGCTTGGGCCAGGCCGCCTTGCAGTATGGCTACACCTTC. Full variable domain (outside the CDR3, taken from reference TRBV5-5 and TRBJ1-2): DAGVTQSPTHLIKTRGQQVTLRCSPISGHKSVSWYQQVLGQGPQFIFQYYEKEERGRGNFPDRFSARQFPNYSSELNVNALLLGDSALYLCASSLGQAALQYGYTFGSGTRLTVV.

This clonotype appeared a few times. Because the library targeted alpha chains, this beta chain is an off-target read whose size means little. The chain employs TRBV3-1 and TRBJ1-6, with 7 bases aligning to TRBD1. The V gene end was trimmed by 4 bases and the J gene end by 10 bases; junction bases not matched to a gene: 7. The CDR3 is 14 residues long. Germline assignment: CDR1 LGHDT and CDR2 YNNKEL (reference sequence). The CDR3, as DNA: TGTGCCAGCAGCCCGACAGGGAAGGGGTCACCCCTCCACTTT. Residues: CASSPTGKGSPLHF.

In this sample, this clonotype turned up many times. This beta chain was picked up by a library intended for alpha chains and is off target, so its count carries little meaning. V gene TRBV7-8 combines with J gene TRBJ2-7, with 11 bases identical to TRBD2. Germline CDR1 SGHVS, CDR2 FQNEAQ. V trimming: 3 bases; J trimming: 3 bases; junction bases outside the gene matches: 10. CDR3 length equals 17 residues. DNA for the CDR3: TGTGCCAGCAGCTTCCCGTCTAGCGGGAGGAGCGGCTACGAGCAGTACTTC. This sequence encodes CASSFPSSGRSGYEQYF.

This clonotype was recorded at least ten times. This beta chain is a stray read from a library made for alpha chains; its abundance is not meaningful. The rearrangement uses TRBV7-2 and TRBJ1-3; D remains unclear. The CDR3 sequence is 13 residues long. Trimming left V 4 bases short and J 4 bases short, with 8 bases between. Per germline, CDR1 SGHTA and CDR2 FQGNSA. In DNA form, the CDR3 reads TGTGCCAGCAGCTGGGCCGGGGGAAACACCATATATTTT. Translating it yields CASSWAGGNTIYF.

Ten or more counts support this clonotype. A library prepared for alpha chains yielded this beta chain as an off-target read; its size is of little meaning. The chain has TRBV7-9 and TRBJ2-7; a weak D match, TRBD1 (6 bases). V lost 2 bases and J 0 bases, leaving 23 bases between the germline ends. The CDR3 runs 19 residues. CDR1 is SEHNR and CDR2 is FQNEAQ in the germline V gene (reference sequence). CDR3 sequence reads: CASSLMQGPSPLSSYEQYF. For the CDR3, the DNA is TGTGCCAGCAGCTTAATGCAGGGGCCAAGTCCCCTCAGCTCCTACGAGCAGTACTTC.

This clonotype came up many times. This beta chain slipped into a library made for alpha chains as a stray read, so its size is not meaningful. The CDR3 region is CSAREAGVGTEAFF. The CDR3 nucleotides read TGCAGTGCTAGAGAGGCAGGGGTTGGCACTGAAGCTTTCTTT. This chain links TRBV20-1 with TRBJ1-1, with D maybe TRBD1 (6 bases). Germline V lookup: CDR1 DFQATT, CDR2 SNEGSKA (reference sequence). V lost 0 bases and J lost 4, with 12 bases in between. The CDR3 spans 14 residues.

On this clonotype: This beta chain is a stray read from a library made for alpha chains; its abundance is not meaningful. This rearrangement joins TRBV29-1 to TRBJ2-3; TRBD2 matches at 15 bases. Germline V gene data show CDR1 as SQVTM and CDR2 as ANQGSEA. CDR3 length: 17 residues. Trimming took 2 bases from V and 4 from J; bases not matched to a gene: 7. The CDR3 sequence: CSVELGLAGGPPDTQYF. Here the CDR3 DNA reads TGCAGCGTTGAATTAGGACTAGCGGGAGGGCCCCCAGATACGCAGTATTTT.

This clonotype has at least ten counts. This beta chain is a stray read from a library made for alpha chains; its abundance is not meaningful. The chain employs TRBV20-1 and TRBJ2-3; D might be TRBD2 (6 bases). Germline values: CDR1 DFQATT, CDR2 SNEGSKA (reference sequence). Trimming cost V 0 bases and J 2 bases, with 12 bases left between them. CDR3 size: 15 residues. The CDR3 DNA sequence: TGCAGTGCTAGAGACGAGACTAGTTACACAGATACGCAGTATTTT. Translating gives CSARDETSYTDTQYF.

This clonotype appeared many times. This beta chain is an unintended read in a library built for alpha chains; its size means little. V usage is TRBV5-1 and J usage is TRBJ1-2; no firm D call. This CDR3 is 16 amino acids long. The germline CDR1 and CDR2 sequences are SGHRS and YFSETQ. V dropped 0 bases and J dropped 3 bases, with 15 bases sitting between them. CDR3 sequence reads: CASSLEGHVNDYGYTF. In DNA form, the CDR3 reads TGCGCCAGCAGCTTGGAGGGCCACGTGAACGACTATGGCTACACCTTC. Full variable domain (outside the CDR3, taken from reference TRBV5-1 and TRBJ1-2): KAGVTQTPRYLIKTRGQQVTLSCSPISGHRSVSWYQQTPGQGLQFLFEYFSETQRNKGNFPGRFSGRQFSNSRSEMNVSTLELGDSALYLCASSLEGHVNDYGYTFGSGTRLTVV.

The table lists this clonotype with a few counts. This beta chain came through as a stray read in a library set up for alpha chains, and its size says little. The gene calls are TRBV18 and TRBJ2-5, with TRBD1 identical over 7 bases. The CDR3 length is 15 residues. The trim removed 2 bases at V and 1 base at J, leaving 4 bases unmatched. The germline gives CDR1 KGHSH, CDR2 LQKENI. CDR3 loop: CASSPETGLQETQYF. For the CDR3, the DNA is TGTGCCAGCTCACCAGAGACAGGGCTCCAAGAGACCCAGTACTTC.

This clonotype is labeled medium-sized. The library was built for alpha chains, so this beta chain is an off-target read and its size means little. V usage is TRBV12-3 or TRBV12-4 and J usage is TRBJ1-1; the match to TRBD1 covers 8 bases. The CDR3 sequence is 15 residues long. V lost 5 bases, J lost 0 bases, and 5 bases stayed unmatched. The CDR3 bases are TGTGCCAGCAGTAAAAGACAGGGGATGAACACTGAAGCTTTCTTT. Translation gives CASSKRQGMNTEAFF.

This clonotype occurred many times. This beta chain was picked up by a library intended for alpha chains and is off target, so its count carries little meaning. The rearrangement joins TRBV25-1 to TRBJ2-1; D tentatively reads TRBD1 or TRBD2 (6 bases each). Germline CDR1 reads MGHDK; CDR2 reads SYGVNS. V was trimmed by 2 bases and J by 3 bases, leaving 14 bases between them. CDR3 length: 16 residues. CDR3 residues: CASSEGPGGHYNEQFF. The CDR3 nucleotides are TGTGCCAGCAGTGAAGGACCCGGGGGCCACTACAATGAGCAGTTCTTC.

This clonotype was seen many times. Little can be read into the size of this beta chain, an off-target read in a library designed for alpha chains. J is TRBJ2-7 and V is TRBV6-1; a weak D match, TRBD1 (6 bases). The CDR3 extends over 14 amino acids. Trimming removed 3 bases at V and 0 bases at J, with 9 bases between. From germline, CDR1 is MNHNS and CDR2 SASEGT. CDR3 DNA: TGTGCCAGCAGTGAGGCAGGGGACTCCTACGAGCAGTACTTC. As protein: CASSEAGDSYEQYF.

This clonotype was found many times. For a library built for alpha chains, this beta chain is a stray read; little rests on its size. This chain uses TRBV6-1 with TRBJ2-1; 7 bases fit TRBD2. CDR3 length: 13 residues. V lost 5 bases to trimming and J lost 10 bases; unmatched junction nucleotides: 8. Germline CDR1 is MNHNS and CDR2 is SASEGT. CDR3 coding DNA: TGTGCCAGCAGTCCTGGGGCGGGAGCCGAGCAGTTCTTC. Its translation: CASSPGAGAEQFF.

This clonotype has just a few counts. This beta chain appears as a stray read in a library generated for alpha chains; its size is not informative. The chain uses TRBV5-6 and TRBJ2-3; maybe TRBD2 (5 bases). The CDR3 extends over 14 amino acids. Germline V lookup: CDR1 SGHDT, CDR2 YYEEEE. Trimming took off 4 bases at V and 2 bases at J, with 11 bases between the two ends. The CDR3 nucleotides read TGTGCCAGCAGCCCTCGGGAACCCACAGATACGCAGTATTTT. This translates into CASSPREPTDTQYF.

Many counts were recorded for this clonotype. Little can be read into the size of this beta chain, an off-target read in a library designed for alpha chains. V gene TRBV12-3 or TRBV12-4 combines with J gene TRBJ2-1, with 13 nucleotides matching TRBD2. The CDR3 covers 15 residues. J gave up 7 bases and V 3 bases, and 3 bases lay outside the gene matches. Here the CDR3 DNA reads TGTGCCAGCAGTTTGGGACTAGCGGGATTGAATGAGCAGTTCTTC. Translating it yields CASSLGLAGLNEQFF.

In regard to this clonotype: As an off-target read in a library built for alpha chains, this beta chain has a frequency of little significance. J is TRBJ2-2 and V is TRBV9; D remains unclear. The CDR3 runs 14 residues. Looked up from germline, CDR1 is SGDLS and CDR2 is YYNGEE. Trimming stripped 6 bases from V and 1 base from J, with 10 bases between. The CDR3 reads CASKATVNTGELFF. CDR3 sequence (DNA): TGTGCCAGCAAAGCTACGGTGAACACCGGGGAGCTGTTTTTT.